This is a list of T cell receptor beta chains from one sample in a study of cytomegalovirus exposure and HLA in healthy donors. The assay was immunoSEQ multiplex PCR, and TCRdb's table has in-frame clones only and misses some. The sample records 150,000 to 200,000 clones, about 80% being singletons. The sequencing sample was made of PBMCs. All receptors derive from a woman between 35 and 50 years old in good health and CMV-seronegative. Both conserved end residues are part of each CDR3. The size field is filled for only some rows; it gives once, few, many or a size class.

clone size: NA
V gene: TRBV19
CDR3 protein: CASSSTGRGQAYTF

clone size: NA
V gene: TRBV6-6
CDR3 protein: CASFTGVANEKLFF

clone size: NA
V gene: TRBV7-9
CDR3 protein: CASSSGTHGNTIYF

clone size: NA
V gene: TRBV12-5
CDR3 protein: CASGLVLGTGVEQYF

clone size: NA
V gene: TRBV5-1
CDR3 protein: CASSLQGLAGGETQYF

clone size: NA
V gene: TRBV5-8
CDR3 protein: CASSLGSSPGYNEQFF

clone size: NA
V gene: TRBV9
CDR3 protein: CASSVDRGSGNTIYF

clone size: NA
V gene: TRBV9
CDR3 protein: CASSGEPGSSYEQYF

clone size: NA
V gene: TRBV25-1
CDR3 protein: CASRHGVTGELFF

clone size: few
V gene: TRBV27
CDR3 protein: CATTDGMNTEAFF

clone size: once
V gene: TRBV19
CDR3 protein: CASSITGGANYGYTF

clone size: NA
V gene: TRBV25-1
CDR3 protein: CASSQHTGIKDTQYF

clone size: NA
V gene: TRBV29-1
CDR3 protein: CSVAGDLEQFF

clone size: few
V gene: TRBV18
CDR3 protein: CASSSGREGGIYGYTF

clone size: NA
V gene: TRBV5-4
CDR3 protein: CASSLVGGVGTDTQYF

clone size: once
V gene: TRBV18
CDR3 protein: CASSPGALAKNIQYF

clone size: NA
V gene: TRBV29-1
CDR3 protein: CSVASAPLEDTQYF

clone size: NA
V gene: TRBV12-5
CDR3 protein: CASGTGGDTGELFF

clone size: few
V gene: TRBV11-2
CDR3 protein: CASSLDLGQGPNNEQFF

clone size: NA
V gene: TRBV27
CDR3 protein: CASSLQGAGYGYTF

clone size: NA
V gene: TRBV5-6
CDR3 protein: CASSLFDGYTF

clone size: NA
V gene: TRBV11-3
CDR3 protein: CASSLDGSLETQYF

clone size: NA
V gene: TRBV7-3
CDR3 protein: CASSSGTSGKGGYNEQFF

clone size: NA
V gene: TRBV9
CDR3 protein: CASSIWTESAEAFF

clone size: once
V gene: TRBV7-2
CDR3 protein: CASSPVADNQPQHF

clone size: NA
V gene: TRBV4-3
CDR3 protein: CASSQVLGASYEQYF

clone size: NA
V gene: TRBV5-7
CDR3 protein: CASSSNTRGSYTYNEQFF

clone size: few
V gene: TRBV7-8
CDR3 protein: CASSPGQLGTEAFF

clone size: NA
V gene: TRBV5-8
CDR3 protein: CASSLGRSNNEQFF

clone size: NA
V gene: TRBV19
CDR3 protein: CASGQGVDYGYTF

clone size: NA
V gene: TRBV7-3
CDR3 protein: CASSPTREDAQYF

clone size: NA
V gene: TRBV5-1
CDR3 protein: CASSLEQNYGYTF

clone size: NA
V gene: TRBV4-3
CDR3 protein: CASSQEFRLLEWNEQFF

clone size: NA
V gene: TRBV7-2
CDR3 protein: CASRPHGTSGTSTDTQYF

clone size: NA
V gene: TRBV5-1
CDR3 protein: CASSLDGTGYQPQHF

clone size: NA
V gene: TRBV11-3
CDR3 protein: CASTKPSGLGSEAFF

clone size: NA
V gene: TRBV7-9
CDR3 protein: CASSTAPGQPNQPQHF